These 28 T cell receptor beta chains were sequenced from one sample in a study of blood T cell repertoires in COVID-19. Data came from immunoSEQ multiplex PCR; TCRdb stores just in-frame clones and leaves some out. The top ten hold less than 2% of the sample, which has approximately 300,000 clones, about nine tenths seen once. Sequencing was done on a sample of peripheral blood. These receptors all stem from a woman aged 25-40 years with COVID-19, enrolled during active disease.

The V and J genes are TRBV9 and TRBJ2-3; tentative D call: TRBD2 (5 bases). CDR3 length: 15 residues. The germline V gene has CDR1 SGDLS and CDR2 YYNGEE. V was shortened by 2 bases and J by 1 base, with 11 bases between the two germline ends. The CDR3 nucleotides are TGTGCCAGCAGCGTGGGAGCTAGGGGCACAGATACGCAGTATTTT. This encodes CASSVGARGTDTQYF.

This chain uses TRBV24-1 with TRBJ1-5; the D is unclear. The CDR3 runs to 14 residues. V lost 6 bases and J 0 bases, leaving 8 bases between the germline ends. Germline V gene lookup returns CDR1 KGHDR and CDR2 SFDVKD. The CDR3 region has the DNA TGTGCCACCAGTAGGCAGGATAGCAATCAGCCCCAGCATTTT. Its translation: CATSRQDSNQPQHF.

The genes are TRBV30 and TRBJ1-2; 8 bases agree with TRBD1. This CDR3 spans 13 amino acids. V lost 4 bases, J lost 8 bases, and 9 bases stayed unmatched. CDR1 and CDR2 (germline): GTSNPN, SVGIG (reference sequence). CDR3 sequence reads: CAWTKQGAEGYTF. CDR3 bases: TGTGCCTGGACTAAGCAGGGGGCGGAAGGCTACACCTTC.

The chain recombines TRBV19 with TRBJ1-5, with TRBD1 matching over 8 bases. The ends lost 10 bases at V and 7 bases at J; junction bases unmatched: 9. The CDR3 covers 13 residues. Germline V lookup: CDR1 LNHDA, CDR2 SQIVND (reference sequence). This CDR3 is CATSQGARQPQHF. As DNA, the CDR3 is TGTGCCACAAGTCAGGGGGCTCGACAGCCCCAGCATTTT.

The chain employs TRBV19 and TRBJ2-3, with 12 bases matching TRBD2. V was clipped by 3 bases and J by 4 bases; unmatched bases: 5. Per the germline V gene, CDR1 is LNHDA and CDR2 is SQIVND (reference sequence). The CDR3 is 16 amino acids. CDR3 in amino acids: CASSMASGGVPDTQYF. CDR3 DNA sequence: TGTGCCAGTAGTATGGCTAGCGGGGGGGTCCCAGATACGCAGTATTTT. The full variable domain, rest sourced from reference TRBV19 and TRBJ2-3, is DGGITQSPKYLFRKEGQNVTLSCEQNLNHDAMYWYRQDPGQGLRLIYYSQIVNDFQKGDIAEGYSVSREKKESFPLTVTSAQKNPTAFYLCASSMASGGVPDTQYFGPGTRLTVL.

This chain connects TRBV6-6 to TRBJ1-4; TRBD1 agrees at 9 bases. This CDR3 has 15 residues. CDR1 MNHNY and CDR2 SVGAGI come from the germline V gene (reference sequence). Losses at the gene ends were 7 bases for V and 5 bases for J; bases not matched to a gene: 8. The chain's CDR3 is CASTLQGQGNEKLFF. CDR3 bases: TGTGCCAGCACCTTACAGGGACAGGGCAATGAAAAACTGTTTTTT.

This clone came up once. The chain links TRBV10-2 to TRBJ1-1, with D uncertain. The CDR3 length is 13 residues. CDR1 and CDR2 from the germline V gene are WSHSY and SAAADI. V was clipped by 4 bases and J by 4 bases, with 10 bases between them. In DNA, the CDR3 is TGCGCCAGCAGTGTACCCGGGGTCACTGAAGCTTTCTTT. Translated, it gives CASSVPGVTEAFF.

This clone has only one observation. The V gene is TRBV6-6, the J gene TRBJ2-2, with 9 positions matching TRBD1. The V and J ends lost 6 bases and 5 bases, in that order; junction bases with no gene match: 16. The CDR3 runs to 18 residues. Looked up from germline, CDR1 is MNHNY and CDR2 is SVGAGI (reference sequence). In DNA form, the CDR3 reads TGTGCCAGCAGCCGACCGGGACAGGGAACAGGGTTGACCGGGGAGCTGTTTTTT. Translating it yields CASSRPGQGTGLTGELFF.

The chain recombines TRBV4-1 with TRBJ1-2; unclear D gene. CDR3 length: 12 residues. Trimming took off 0 bases at V and 8 bases at J, with 7 bases between the two ends. Germline V gene sequence: CDR1 MGHRA, CDR2 YSYEKL. The CDR3 DNA is TGCGCCAGCAGCCAAGATCCAGTAGGCTACACCTTC. Translation gives CASSQDPVGYTF.

This clone was seen only once. V gene TRBV5-1 combines with J gene TRBJ2-5; 8 nucleotides match TRBD2. Trimming took 4 bases from V and 2 from J; bases not matched to a gene: 7. This CDR3 region has 15 residues. CDR1 is SGHRS, CDR2 YFSETQ, per germline. The CDR3 DNA follows: TGCGCCAGCAGCCGTAGCGGGGCAAAGCAAGAGACCCAGTACTTC. Translation: CASSRSGAKQETQYF.

This clone was seen a few times. This chain uses TRBV6-1 with TRBJ1-3; the D is unclear. V shed 0 bases and J shed 0 bases, with 12 bases lying between them. CDR1 MNHNS and CDR2 SASEGT come from the germline V gene. CDR3 length: 17 residues. The CDR3: CASSEAPVTISGNTIYF. DNA for the CDR3: TGTGCCAGCAGTGAAGCACCAGTGACAATCTCTGGAAACACCATATATTTT.

The rearrangement uses TRBV7-6 and TRBJ2-6; D remains unclear. V was shortened by 2 bases and J by 4 bases, with 9 bases between the two germline ends. The CDR3 totals 15 residues. The germline V gene encodes CDR1 SGHVS and CDR2 FNYEAQ. The CDR3: CASSLRYSGANVLTF. The CDR3 nucleotides read TGTGCCAGCAGCTTACGGTATTCCGGGGCCAACGTCCTGACTTTC.

This chain joins TRBV19 and TRBJ2-1; 9 bases fit TRBD2. This CDR3 comprises 15 residues. Losses at the gene ends were 3 bases for V and 8 bases for J; bases not matched to a gene: 8. Germline CDR1 is LNHDA and CDR2 is SQIVND (reference sequence). The CDR3 sequence: CASSIPSGGIYEQFF. The CDR3, as DNA: TGTGCCAGTAGTATCCCCAGCGGGGGGATCTATGAGCAGTTCTTC.

The sample holds one count of this clone. The chain uses TRBV5-1 and TRBJ1-5; D may be TRBD1 (6 bases). Germline CDR1 reads SGHRS; CDR2 reads YFSETQ. The CDR3 runs 14 residues. The V end was cut by 0 bases, the J end by 4 bases, with 8 bases between. CDR3 region: CASSLGTENQPQHF. The CDR3 DNA sequence: TGCGCCAGCAGCTTGGGGACAGAGAATCAGCCCCAGCATTTT.

This clone has a single count. The chain joins TRBV4-1 to TRBJ1-2, with TRBD1 identical over 8 bases. The CDR3 covers 16 residues. The germline V gene encodes CDR1 MGHRA and CDR2 YSYEKL. Losses at the gene ends were 5 bases for V and 5 bases for J; bases not matched to a gene: 13. In DNA, the CDR3 is TGCGCCAGCAGCTCCGGGACAGGCCCGGCGGAATATGGCTACACCTTC. Translating it yields CASSSGTGPAEYGYTF.

The genes are TRBV11-2 and TRBJ2-1, with 13 bases that match TRBD2. This CDR3 region has 16 residues. V was pared by 5 bases and J by 5 bases, with 6 bases of the junction left unmatched. Germline loops: CDR1 SGHAT, CDR2 FQNNGV. CDR3 amino acids: CASSPRLAGGHNEQFF. DNA of the CDR3: TGTGCCAGCAGCCCGCGACTAGCGGGGGGCCACAATGAGCAGTTCTTC.

The rearrangement links TRBV12-5 to TRBJ1-5, with D uncertain. The CDR3 covers 13 residues. Trimming shortened V by 4 bases and J by 4 bases, and 8 bases separated the two germline ends. The germline CDR1 and CDR2 sequences are LGHNT and FRNRAP. DNA for the CDR3: TGTGCTAGTGGTTACGGAGGGAATCAGCCCCAGCATTTT. It codes for CASGYGGNQPQHF.

This clone was detected once. The rearrangement joins TRBV19 to TRBJ1-5, with D possibly TRBD1 on 6 matching bases. The germline CDR1 and CDR2 sequences are LNHDA and SQIVND (reference sequence). CDR3 size: 15 residues. V was clipped by 7 bases and J by 1 base, with 14 bases between them. CDR3 nucleotide sequence: TGTGCCAGTAATCGCAGGGGCGAAAGCAATCAGCCCCAGCATTTT. The encoded protein is CASNRRGESNQPQHF.

This rearrangement joins TRBV19 to TRBJ2-1, with D maybe TRBD2 (5 bases). Germline V CDR1 and CDR2: LNHDA, SQIVND (reference sequence). Trimming took off 3 bases at V and 9 bases at J, with 12 bases between the two ends. The CDR3 has 13 amino acids. The CDR3 bases are TGTGCCAGTAGTATCCAACTACGGGGTGAGCAGTTCTTC. This translates into CASSIQLRGEQFF.

The genes are TRBV6-1 and TRBJ1-2; tentatively, D is TRBD1 (5 bases). The CDR3 sequence is 14 residues long. V dropped 2 bases and J dropped 4 bases, with 11 bases sitting between them. Germline CDR1 MNHNS, CDR2 SASEGT. Here the CDR3 reads CASSESLGGYGYTF. CDR3 nucleotides: TGTGCCAGCAGTGAAAGCTTGGGGGGCTATGGCTACACCTTC.

The chain links TRBV7-2 to TRBJ2-1, with D perhaps TRBD1 (6 bases). The germline V gene encodes CDR1 SGHTA and CDR2 FQGNSA. The CDR3 covers 14 residues. V lost 5 bases, J lost 5 bases, and 13 bases lay in between. The CDR3 DNA follows: TGTGCCAGCAGCCCCAAGACAGGTGACAATGAGCAGTTCTTC. It is translated as CASSPKTGDNEQFF.

This chain uses TRBV7-9 with TRBJ2-2, with 7 bases that match TRBD1. The CDR3 contains 14 residues. Germline values: CDR1 SEHNR, CDR2 FQNEAQ (reference sequence). Losses at the gene ends were 7 bases for V and 2 bases for J; bases not matched to a gene: 4. The CDR3, as DNA: TGTGCCAGCACTCTAGGGGGCAACACCGGGGAGCTGTTTTTT. Its protein product is CASTLGGNTGELFF.

The DNA for the CDR3 is TGTGCCAGCACCGTGCAGGGAAAAGAGACCCAGTACTTC. This encodes CASTVQGKETQYF. The rearrangement links TRBV12-3 or TRBV12-4 to TRBJ2-5; possibly TRBD1 for D (5 bases). The CDR3 loop spans 13 amino acids. V dropped 7 bases and J dropped 3 bases, with 12 bases sitting between them.

The chain employs TRBV9 and TRBJ1-2, with a tentative D call TRBD1 (6 bases). This CDR3 has 14 amino acids. CDR1 is SGDLS and CDR2 is YYNGEE in the germline V gene. The V gene lost 4 bases and the J gene lost 5 bases, with 15 bases spanning the gap. CDR3 bases: TGTGCCAGCAGCTTCGGGGGGGCATGGTATGGCTACACCTTC. This translates into CASSFGGAWYGYTF.

V and J are TRBV29-1 and TRBJ1-2; TRBD1 agrees at 10 bases. Germline V lookup: CDR1 SQVTM, CDR2 ANQGSEA. The CDR3 has 15 residues. V lost 8 bases and J lost 8; bases outside the gene matches: 17. CDR3 sequence: CSFSGTGVGKEGYTF. The CDR3 DNA follows: TGCAGCTTTAGCGGGACAGGGGTTGGGAAAGAAGGCTACACCTTC.

V and J are TRBV2 and TRBJ1-1; D gene uncertain. V was trimmed by 7 bases and J by 3 bases, leaving 9 bases between them. This CDR3 is built from 12 residues. Germline values: CDR1 SNHLY, CDR2 FYNNEI. The chain's CDR3 is CASNSGYTEAFF. The CDR3 DNA sequence: TGTGCCAGCAACTCGGGGTACACTGAAGCTTTCTTT.

V usage is TRBV18 and J usage is TRBJ2-3; unclear D gene. The germline gives CDR1 KGHSH, CDR2 LQKENI. The CDR3 sequence is 13 residues long. Trimming shortened V by 3 bases and J by 5 bases, and 9 bases separated the two germline ends. The CDR3 sequence is CASSPPLLDTQYF. The CDR3 DNA follows: TGTGCCAGCTCACCCCCTCTGTTAGATACGCAGTATTTT.

This chain links TRBV3-1 (or the pseudogene TRBV3-2) with TRBJ2-1; 8 nucleotides align to TRBD2. The V and J ends lost 6 bases and 5 bases, in that order; junction bases with no gene match: 9. The CDR3 consists of 15 residues. In germline, CDR1 is LGHDT, CDR2 YNNKEL (reference sequence). This chain's CDR3 is CASRASRGGDNEQFF. CDR3 nucleotide sequence: TGTGCCAGCAGAGCCTCCCGGGGGGGGGACAATGAGCAGTTCTTC.